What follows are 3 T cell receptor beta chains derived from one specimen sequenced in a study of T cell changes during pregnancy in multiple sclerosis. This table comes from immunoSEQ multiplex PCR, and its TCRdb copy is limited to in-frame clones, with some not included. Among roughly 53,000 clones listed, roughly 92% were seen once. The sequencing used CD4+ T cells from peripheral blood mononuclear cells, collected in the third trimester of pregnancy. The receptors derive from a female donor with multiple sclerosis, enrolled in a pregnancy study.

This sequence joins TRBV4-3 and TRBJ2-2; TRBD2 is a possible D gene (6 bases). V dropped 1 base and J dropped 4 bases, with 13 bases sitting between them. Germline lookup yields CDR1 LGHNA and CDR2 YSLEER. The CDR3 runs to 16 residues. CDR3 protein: CASSQGRGAGTGELFF. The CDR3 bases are TGCGCCAGCAGCCAAGGGCGGGGCGCGGGCACCGGGGAGCTGTTTTTT.

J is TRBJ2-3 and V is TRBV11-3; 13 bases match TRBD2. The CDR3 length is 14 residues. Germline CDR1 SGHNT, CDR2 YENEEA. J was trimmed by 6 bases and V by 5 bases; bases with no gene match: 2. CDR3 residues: CASSTSGRGDTQYF. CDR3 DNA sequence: TGTGCCAGCAGCACTAGCGGGAGGGGGGATACGCAGTATTTT.

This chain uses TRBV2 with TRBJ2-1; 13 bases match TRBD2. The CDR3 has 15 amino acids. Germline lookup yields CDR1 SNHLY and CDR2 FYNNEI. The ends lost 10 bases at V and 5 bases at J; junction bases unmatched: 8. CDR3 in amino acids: CATSPTSGGNNEQFF. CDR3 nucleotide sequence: TGTGCCACCAGCCCGACTAGCGGGGGGAACAATGAGCAGTTCTTC. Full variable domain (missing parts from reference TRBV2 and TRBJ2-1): EPEVTQTPSHQVTQMGQEVILRCVPISNHLYFYWYRQILGQKVEFLVSFYNNEISEKSEIFDDQFSVERPDGSNFTLKIRSTKLEDSAMYFCATSPTSGGNNEQFFGPGTRLTVL.